One T cell receptor (beta chain) is described in this entry. Its antigen is not yet known. No quality values exist for individual bases; no much larger clone is one base distant. This sample is drawn from a study of T cell changes during pregnancy in multiple sclerosis (dated by TCRdb to about 2019). For context, the study as a whole: In women with multiple sclerosis, the researchers looked at how the T cell repertoire shifted as pregnancy progressed.

CDR1 and CDR2, looked up from the germline V gene, are SQVTM and ANQGSEA. Including the terminal cysteine and phenylalanine, the CDR3 comprises 15 residues. The retained sequence is limited to the CDR3, 45 bases, with the frame set at the first base. V drops 4 bases and J drops 4 bases, leaving 19 bases in between. Library creation used the immunoSEQ multiplex PCR assay. Not all clones reach the TCRdb copy of this immuneACCESS table, which keeps in-frame sequences only. Checked studies attribute under half of the gap to unresolved V genes and leave the rest unexplained. This sample has about 46,000 clones in its table, and almost 95% of those were observed once. In total, the top ten clones hold approximately 4.2% of the sample.

The sequence came from a female donor with multiple sclerosis, enrolled in a pregnancy study. The sequencing here drew on CD8+ T cells from peripheral blood mononuclear cells, taken in the first trimester of pregnancy. In this chain, TRBV29-1 is recombined with TRBJ1-1, with a weak D call of TRBD1 (5 bases match). The CDR3 is CSVVRGGEWGTEAFF. The DNA sequence is TGCAGCGTTGTACGGGGGGGGGAGTGGGGCACTGAAGCTTTCTTT.